A selection of T cell receptor beta chains follows, all from one sample in a study of T cells in Graves' hyperthyroidism and ophthalmopathy. TCRdb itself ran the multiplex PCR reads through MiXCR, one entry per CDR3 protein. The sample records a few hundred thousand distinct CDR3 sequences, 46% being singletons. Sequencing was carried out using peripheral blood or thyroid tissue (not recorded which). These receptors originate from an adult woman with Graves' disease, either hyperthyroidism or ophthalmopathy (not recorded which). CDR3s include the opening cysteine and the closing phenylalanine or tryptophan. Each record gives: V gene, D gene, clone size, J gene, CDR3 protein, CDR3 DNA. D genes are given only for firm matches. A row's size may be missing; if present it is once, few, many or a size class.

V gene: TRBV7-2
D gene: TRBD1
clone size: NA
J gene: TRBJ2-5
CDR3 protein: CASSLSTGVGQPQYF
CDR3 DNA: TGTGCCAGCAGCTTAAGCACAGGGGTAGGTCAGCCCCAGTACTTC

V gene: TRBV19
D gene: TRBD1
clone size: NA
J gene: TRBJ2-6
CDR3 protein: CASSPRRDRGLTF
CDR3 DNA: TGTGCCAGTAGTCCTCGCCGGGACAGGGGCCTGACTTTC

V gene: TRBV18
D gene: NA
clone size: few
J gene: TRBJ2-5
CDR3 protein: CASFGDADQETQYF
CDR3 DNA: TGTGCCAGCTTCGGGGACGCCGACCAAGAGACCCAGTACTTC

V gene: TRBV15
D gene: TRBD1
clone size: many
J gene: TRBJ2-7
CDR3 protein: CATSMTGLGWQYF
CDR3 DNA: TGTGCCACCAGCATGACAGGGTTGGGATGGCAGTACTTC

V gene: TRBV20-1
D gene: TRBD1
clone size: NA
J gene: TRBJ1-2
CDR3 protein: CSAGGQGNLGGYTF
CDR3 DNA: TGCAGTGCTGGAGGACAGGGGAATCTAGGTGGCTACACCTTC

V gene: TRBV29-1
D gene: TRBD1
clone size: few
J gene: TRBJ2-5
CDR3 protein: CSVAGDRGLETQYF
CDR3 DNA: TGCAGCGTTGCCGGTGACAGGGGGCTCGAGACCCAGTACTTC

V gene: TRBV7-2
D gene: NA
clone size: NA
J gene: TRBJ1-4
CDR3 protein: CASSLDQGQFEKLFF
CDR3 DNA: TGTGCCAGCAGCTTAGACCAAGGACAGTTTGAAAAACTGTTTTTT

V gene: TRBV19
D gene: NA
clone size: NA
J gene: TRBJ2-5
CDR3 protein: CASSMISLPLISLETQYF
CDR3 DNA: TGTGCCAGTAGTATGATCAGTCTTCCGCTGATTTCGTTGGAGACCCAGTACTTC

V gene: TRBV29-1
D gene: NA
clone size: NA
J gene: TRBJ2-5
CDR3 protein: CSVVSHDRLVSQYF
CDR3 DNA: TGCAGCGTTGTATCCCACGACCGCTTAGTGTCCCAGTACTTC

V gene: TRBV7-3
D gene: NA
clone size: NA
J gene: TRBJ1-3
CDR3 protein: CASSLGTAGNTVYF
CDR3 DNA: TGTGCCAGCAGCCTTGGGACGGCTGGAAACACCGTATATTTT

V gene: TRBV7-9
D gene: NA
clone size: NA
J gene: TRBJ1-5
CDR3 protein: CASSQETSTESNQPQHF
CDR3 DNA: TGTGCCAGCAGCCAAGAAACATCGACAGAGAGCAATCAGCCCCAGCATTTT

V gene: TRBV19
D gene: NA
clone size: NA
J gene: TRBJ2-2
CDR3 protein: CASSGAGVAGELFF
CDR3 DNA: TGTGCCAGTAGTGGGGCAGGGGTAGCCGGGGAGCTGTTTTTT

V gene: TRBV29-1
D gene: NA
clone size: many
J gene: TRBJ1-4
CDR3 protein: CSVGVALTEKLFF
CDR3 DNA: TGCAGCGTTGGCGTGGCTCTAACTGAAAAACTGTTTTTT

V gene: TRBV2
D gene: NA
clone size: NA
J gene: TRBJ1-3
CDR3 protein: CASSIGGTSGNTIYF
CDR3 DNA: TGTGCCAGCAGTATCGGGGGTACCTCCGGAAACACCATATATTTT

V gene: TRBV15
D gene: NA
clone size: few
J gene: TRBJ2-5
CDR3 protein: CATSDRDPGETQYF
CDR3 DNA: TGTGCCACCAGCGACCGGGACCCGGGGGAGACCCAGTACTTC

V gene: TRBV19
D gene: TRBD1
clone size: many
J gene: TRBJ1-2
CDR3 protein: CASSPGTDNYGYTF
CDR3 DNA: TGCGCCAGCAGCCCGGGGACAGATAACTATGGCTACACCTTC

V gene: TRBV7-2
D gene: NA
clone size: NA
J gene: TRBJ1-3
CDR3 protein: CASSFAWSTIYF
CDR3 DNA: TGTGCCAGCAGCTTCGCTTGGAGCACCATATATTTT

V gene: TRBV6-5
D gene: NA
clone size: NA
J gene: TRBJ1-5
CDR3 protein: CASSYGAGAQWPQHF
CDR3 DNA: TGTGCCAGCAGTTACGGTGCCGGGGCTCAGTGGCCCCAGCATTTT

V gene: TRBV10-2
D gene: NA
clone size: NA
J gene: TRBJ2-7
CDR3 protein: CASSLTRAGEQYF
CDR3 DNA: TGCGCCAGCAGCTTAACCAGGGCCGGCGAGCAGTACTTC

V gene: TRBV24-1
D gene: NA
clone size: NA
J gene: TRBJ1-5
CDR3 protein: CATSDSVGQPQHF
CDR3 DNA: TGTGCCACCAGTGATTCGGTTGGGCAGCCCCAGCATTTT

V gene: TRBV29-1
D gene: NA
clone size: few
J gene: TRBJ2-7
CDR3 protein: CSVDRGSAYDEQYF
CDR3 DNA: TGCAGCGTTGATAGGGGTTCAGCTTATGACGAGCAGTACTTC

V gene: TRBV10-3
D gene: TRBD2
clone size: NA
J gene: TRBJ2-7
CDR3 protein: CAISDSSGSSYEQYF
CDR3 DNA: TGTGCCATCAGTGACTCGAGCGGGAGCTCCTACGAGCAGTACTTC

V gene: TRBV20-1
D gene: TRBD1
clone size: few
J gene: TRBJ1-2
CDR3 protein: CSAAGGEGYGYTF
CDR3 DNA: TGCAGTGCAGCAGGGGGAGAGGGCTATGGCTACACCTTC

V gene: TRBV7-8
D gene: NA
clone size: many
J gene: TRBJ2-7
CDR3 protein: CASSSSLTYEQYF
CDR3 DNA: TGTGCCAGCAGCTCGAGTCTAACGTACGAGCAGTACTTC

V gene: TRBV7-9
D gene: NA
clone size: many
J gene: TRBJ2-7
CDR3 protein: CASSYSRYEQYF
CDR3 DNA: TGTGCCAGCAGCTACTCTAGATACGAGCAGTACTTC

V gene: TRBV7-7
D gene: TRBD2
clone size: NA
J gene: TRBJ2-5
CDR3 protein: CASSPTSGSGEETQYF
CDR3 DNA: TGTGCTAGCAGCCCAACTAGCGGGAGCGGTGAAGAGACCCAGTACTTC

V gene: TRBV6-6
D gene: NA
clone size: few
J gene: TRBJ1-3
CDR3 protein: CASNPVYYTIYF
CDR3 DNA: TGTGCCAGCAACCCAGTCTATTACACCATATATTTT

V gene: TRBV24-1
D gene: NA
clone size: NA
J gene: TRBJ1-4
CDR3 protein: CATSGGMMNEKLFF
CDR3 DNA: TGTGCCACCAGTGGGGGAATGATGAATGAAAAACTGTTTTTT

V gene: TRBV18
D gene: NA
clone size: many
J gene: TRBJ1-5
CDR3 protein: CASSPTPYQPQHF
CDR3 DNA: TGTGCCAGCTCACCAACCCCCTATCAGCCCCAGCATTTT

V gene: TRBV5-1
D gene: NA
clone size: NA
J gene: TRBJ1-1
CDR3 protein: CASNLASSDNSMNTEAFF
CDR3 DNA: TGCGCCAGCAACTTGGCCAGCAGTGATAACAGCATGAACACTGAAGCTTTCTTT

V gene: TRBV7-8
D gene: TRBD1
clone size: few
J gene: TRBJ1-5
CDR3 protein: CASSFGSRQGKYSNQPQHF
CDR3 DNA: TGTGCCAGCAGCTTTGGGTCGAGACAGGGGAAATATAGCAATCAGCCCCAGCATTTT

V gene: TRBV12-3/TRBV12-4
D gene: NA
clone size: many
J gene: TRBJ2-2
CDR3 protein: CASKFVVTGELFF
CDR3 DNA: TGTGCCAGCAAATTCGTCGTCACCGGGGAGCTGTTTTTT

V gene: TRBV10-3
D gene: NA
clone size: NA
J gene: TRBJ1-5
CDR3 protein: CAIGFYSNQPQHF
CDR3 DNA: TGTGCCATCGGTTTTTATAGCAATCAGCCCCAGCATTTT

V gene: TRBV11-2
D gene: NA
clone size: many
J gene: TRBJ2-2
CDR3 protein: CASSLVLRLESGELFF
CDR3 DNA: TGTGCCAGCAGCTTAGTACTCAGACTCGAGTCCGGGGAGCTGTTTTTT

V gene: TRBV2
D gene: TRBD1
clone size: NA
J gene: TRBJ1-3
CDR3 protein: CASRARDSSGNTIYF
CDR3 DNA: TGTGCCAGCAGAGCCCGGGACAGCTCTGGAAACACCATATATTTT

V gene: TRBV7-2
D gene: NA
clone size: few
J gene: TRBJ2-7
CDR3 protein: CASSRPFSRQDLYEQYF
CDR3 DNA: TGTGCCAGCAGCCGCCCCTTTTCGCGACAGGATCTCTACGAGCAGTACTTC

V gene: TRBV7-2
D gene: NA
clone size: NA
J gene: TRBJ1-1
CDR3 protein: CASSLRGSMNTEAFF
CDR3 DNA: TGTGCCAGCAGCTTGCGGGGAAGCATGAACACTGAAGCTTTCTTT

V gene: TRBV5-1
D gene: TRBD1
clone size: NA
J gene: TRBJ2-2
CDR3 protein: CASRGGQGYTGELFF
CDR3 DNA: TGCGCCAGCCGGGGAGGACAGGGCTACACCGGGGAGCTGTTTTTT

V gene: TRBV28
D gene: NA
clone size: many
J gene: TRBJ2-7
CDR3 protein: CASSPRNEQYF
CDR3 DNA: TGTGCCAGCAGTCCAAGAAACGAGCAGTACTTC

V gene: TRBV7-8
D gene: NA
clone size: many
J gene: TRBJ1-4
CDR3 protein: CASSLARDEKLFF
CDR3 DNA: TGTGCCAGCAGCTTAGCGCGAGATGAAAAACTGTTTTTT

V gene: TRBV5-4
D gene: NA
clone size: many
J gene: TRBJ1-2
CDR3 protein: CASSLAIGQPSNYGYTF
CDR3 DNA: TGTGCCAGCAGCTTAGCCATAGGACAGCCCTCTAACTATGGCTACACCTTC

V gene: TRBV7-3
D gene: TRBD1
clone size: many
J gene: TRBJ1-4
CDR3 protein: CASSLQGGSNEKLFF
CDR3 DNA: TGTGCCAGCAGCTTACAAGGGGGCTCTAATGAAAAACTGTTTTTT

V gene: TRBV7-8
D gene: TRBD1
clone size: many
J gene: TRBJ2-2
CDR3 protein: CASSFPGTGVNTGELFF
CDR3 DNA: TGTGCCAGCAGCTTCCCCGGGACAGGGGTCAACACCGGGGAGCTGTTTTTT